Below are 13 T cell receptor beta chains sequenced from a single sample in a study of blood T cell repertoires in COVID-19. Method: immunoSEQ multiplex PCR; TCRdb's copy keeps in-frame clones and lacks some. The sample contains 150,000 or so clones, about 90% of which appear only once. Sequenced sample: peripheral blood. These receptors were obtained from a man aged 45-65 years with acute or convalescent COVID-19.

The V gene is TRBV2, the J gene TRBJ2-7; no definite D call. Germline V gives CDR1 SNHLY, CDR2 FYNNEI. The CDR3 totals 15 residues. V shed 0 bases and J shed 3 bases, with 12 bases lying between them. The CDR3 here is CASSEAGTEYYEQYF. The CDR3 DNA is TGTGCCAGCAGTGAAGCGGGCACAGAGTACTACGAGCAGTACTTC.

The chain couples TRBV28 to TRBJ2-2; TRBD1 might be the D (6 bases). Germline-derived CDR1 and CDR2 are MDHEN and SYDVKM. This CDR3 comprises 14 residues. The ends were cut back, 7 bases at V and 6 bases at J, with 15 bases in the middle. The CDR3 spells CASIPSGQPGELFF. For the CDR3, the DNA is TGTGCCAGCATTCCTTCCGGACAGCCCGGGGAGCTGTTTTTT.

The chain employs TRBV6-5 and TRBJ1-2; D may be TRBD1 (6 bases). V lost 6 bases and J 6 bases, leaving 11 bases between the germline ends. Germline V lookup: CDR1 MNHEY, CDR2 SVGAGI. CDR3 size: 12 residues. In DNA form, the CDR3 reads TGTGCCAGCAGCCCAGGGGCCAATGGCTACACCTTC. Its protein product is CASSPGANGYTF.

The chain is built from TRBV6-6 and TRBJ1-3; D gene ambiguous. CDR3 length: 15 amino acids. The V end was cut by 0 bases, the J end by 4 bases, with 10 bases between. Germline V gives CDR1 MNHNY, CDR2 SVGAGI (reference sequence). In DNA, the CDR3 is TGTGCCAGCAGTTACTCGGGTTCCGGGGGAAACACCATATATTTT. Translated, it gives CASSYSGSGGNTIYF.

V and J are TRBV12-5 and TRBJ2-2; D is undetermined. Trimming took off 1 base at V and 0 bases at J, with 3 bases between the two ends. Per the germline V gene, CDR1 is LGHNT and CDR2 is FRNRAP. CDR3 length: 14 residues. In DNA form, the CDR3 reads TGTGCTAGTGGTTTGGGGCCGAACACCGGGGAGCTGTTTTTT. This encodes CASGLGPNTGELFF.

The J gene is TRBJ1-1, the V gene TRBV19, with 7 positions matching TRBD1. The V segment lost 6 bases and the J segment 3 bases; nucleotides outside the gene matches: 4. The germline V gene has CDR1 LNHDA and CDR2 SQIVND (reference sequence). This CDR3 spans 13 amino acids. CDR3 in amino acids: CASSTGVDTEAFF. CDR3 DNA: TGTGCCAGTAGCACAGGGGTGGACACTGAAGCTTTCTTT.

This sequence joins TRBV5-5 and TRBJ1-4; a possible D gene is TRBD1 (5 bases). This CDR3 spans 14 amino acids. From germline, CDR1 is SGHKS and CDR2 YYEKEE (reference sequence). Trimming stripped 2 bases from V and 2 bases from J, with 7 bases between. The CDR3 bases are TGTGCCAGCAGCTTATCAGGGACTAATGAAAAACTGTTTTTT. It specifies CASSLSGTNEKLFF. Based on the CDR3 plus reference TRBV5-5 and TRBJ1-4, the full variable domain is DAGVTQSPTHLIKTRGQQVTLRCSPISGHKSVSWYQQVLGQGPQFIFQYYEKEERGRGNFPDRFSARQFPNYSSELNVNALLLGDSALYLCASSLSGTNEKLFFGSGTQLSVL.

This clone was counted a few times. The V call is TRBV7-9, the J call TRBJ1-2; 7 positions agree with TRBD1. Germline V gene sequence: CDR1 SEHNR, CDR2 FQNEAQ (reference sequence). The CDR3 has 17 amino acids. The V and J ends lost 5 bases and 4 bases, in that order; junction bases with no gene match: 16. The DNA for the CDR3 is TGTGCCAGCAGCCCACCCTACAGGGACAGCACTTTCTATGGCTACACCTTC. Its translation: CASSPPYRDSTFYGYTF.

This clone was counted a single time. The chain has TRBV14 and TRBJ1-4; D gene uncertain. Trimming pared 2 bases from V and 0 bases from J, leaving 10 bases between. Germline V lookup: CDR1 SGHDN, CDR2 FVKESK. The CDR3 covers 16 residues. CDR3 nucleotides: TGTGCCAGCAGCCAATACCAGGCCCCAACTAATGAAAAACTGTTTTTT. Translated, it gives CASSQYQAPTNEKLFF.

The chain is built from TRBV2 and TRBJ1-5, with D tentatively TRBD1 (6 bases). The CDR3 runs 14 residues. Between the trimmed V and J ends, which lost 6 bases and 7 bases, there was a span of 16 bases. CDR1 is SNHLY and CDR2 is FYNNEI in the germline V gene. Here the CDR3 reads CASSVAGVQQPQHF. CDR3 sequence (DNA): TGTGCCAGCAGCGTCGCAGGGGTCCAGCAGCCCCAGCATTTT.

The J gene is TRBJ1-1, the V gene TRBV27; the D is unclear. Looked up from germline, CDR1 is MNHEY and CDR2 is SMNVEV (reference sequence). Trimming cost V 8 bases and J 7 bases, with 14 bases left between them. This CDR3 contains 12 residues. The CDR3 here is CASPLGRLEAFF. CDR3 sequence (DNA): TGTGCCAGCCCCCTGGGGAGACTTGAAGCTTTCTTT.

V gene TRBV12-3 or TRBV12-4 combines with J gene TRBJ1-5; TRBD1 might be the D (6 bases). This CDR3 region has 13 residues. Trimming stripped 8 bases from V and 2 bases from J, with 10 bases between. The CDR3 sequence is CASGDTGNQPQHF. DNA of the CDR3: TGTGCCAGCGGGGACACGGGCAATCAGCCCCAGCATTTT.

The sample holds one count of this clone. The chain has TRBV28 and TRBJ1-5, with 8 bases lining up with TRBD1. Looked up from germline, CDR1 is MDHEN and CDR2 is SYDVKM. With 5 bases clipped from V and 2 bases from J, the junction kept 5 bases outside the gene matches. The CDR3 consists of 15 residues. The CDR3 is CASSKYRGGNQPQHF. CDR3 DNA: TGTGCCAGCAGTAAGTACAGGGGGGGCAATCAGCCCCAGCATTTT. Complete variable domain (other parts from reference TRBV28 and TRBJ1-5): DVKVTQSSRYLVKRTGEKVFLECVQDMDHENMFWYRQDPGLGLRLIYFSYDVKMKEKGDIPEGYSVSREKKERFSLILESASTNQTSMYLCASSKYRGGNQPQHFGDGTRLSIL.